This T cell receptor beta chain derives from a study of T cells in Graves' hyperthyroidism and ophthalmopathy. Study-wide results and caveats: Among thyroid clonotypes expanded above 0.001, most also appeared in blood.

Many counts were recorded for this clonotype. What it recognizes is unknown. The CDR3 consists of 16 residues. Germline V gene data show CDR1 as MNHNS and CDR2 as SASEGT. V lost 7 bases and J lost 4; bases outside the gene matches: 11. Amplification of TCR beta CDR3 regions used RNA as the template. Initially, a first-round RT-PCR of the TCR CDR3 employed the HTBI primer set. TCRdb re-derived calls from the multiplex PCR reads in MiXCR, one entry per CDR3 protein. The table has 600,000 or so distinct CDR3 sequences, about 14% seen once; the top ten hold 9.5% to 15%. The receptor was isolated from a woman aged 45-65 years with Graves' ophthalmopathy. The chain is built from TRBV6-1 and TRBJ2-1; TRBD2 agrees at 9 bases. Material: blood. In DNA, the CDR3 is TGTGCCAGCACCCCTATGACTAGCGGCGTTTACAATGAGCAGTTCTTC. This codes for CASTPMTSGVYNEQFF.